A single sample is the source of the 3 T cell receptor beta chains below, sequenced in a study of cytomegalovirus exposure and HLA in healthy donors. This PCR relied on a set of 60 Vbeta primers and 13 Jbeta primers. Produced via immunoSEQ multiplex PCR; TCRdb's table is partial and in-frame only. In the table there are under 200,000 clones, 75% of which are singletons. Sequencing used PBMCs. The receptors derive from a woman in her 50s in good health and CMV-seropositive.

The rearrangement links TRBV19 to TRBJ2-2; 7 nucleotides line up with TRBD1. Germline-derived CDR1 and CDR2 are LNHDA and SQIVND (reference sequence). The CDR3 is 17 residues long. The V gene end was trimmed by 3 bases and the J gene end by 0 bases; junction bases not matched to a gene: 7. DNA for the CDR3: TGTGCCAGTAGTATCGGGACAGCGTTCGCGAACACCGGGGAGCTGTTTTTT. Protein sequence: CASSIGTAFANTGELFF.

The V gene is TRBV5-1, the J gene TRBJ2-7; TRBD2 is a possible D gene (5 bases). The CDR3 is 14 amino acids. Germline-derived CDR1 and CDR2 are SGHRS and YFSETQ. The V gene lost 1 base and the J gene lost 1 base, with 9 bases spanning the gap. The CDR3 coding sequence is TGCGCCAGCAGCTTGCGGGGAGAGTCCTACGAGCAGTACTTC. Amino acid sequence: CASSLRGESYEQYF.

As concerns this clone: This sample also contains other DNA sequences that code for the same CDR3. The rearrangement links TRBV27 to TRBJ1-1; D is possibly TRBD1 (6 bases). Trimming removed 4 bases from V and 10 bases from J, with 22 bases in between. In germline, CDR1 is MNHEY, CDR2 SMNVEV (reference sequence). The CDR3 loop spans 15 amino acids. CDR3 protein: CASSSVGQTRRGAFF. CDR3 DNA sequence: TGTGCCAGCAGTTCCGTTGGACAGACGCGAAGGGGAGCTTTCTTT.